The source of this T cell receptor (beta chain) is a study of blood T cells in healthy people across ages. The CDR3 is 15 residues long. Germline CDR1 reads MDHEN; CDR2 reads SYDVKM. With V trimmed by 7 bases and J by 2 bases, 10 bases remained unmatched. The authors drew ten milliliters of peripheral blood from each donor. Together with a sample-barcoded 5' primer, a J-beta primer mix was included in a second PCR lasting roughly 6 to 12 cycles. TCRdb called the 5' RACE reads again in MiXCR, with one record for every CDR3 protein. The table has under 1,100,000 distinct CDR3 sequences, 20% to 25% seen once; the top ten hold around 0.75%. These sequences were also reported in another study, on T cells of mothers and their children. That paper adds: For each mother, over 8 million TCR beta CDR3 reads were obtained, and for each child, some 3.1 million.

Sequenced: blood. The chain is built from TRBV28 and TRBJ2-5, with 7 bases that match TRBD2. The sequence came from a girl aged 2 to 9 in good health. The CDR3 bases are TGTGCCAGCACTAGGGAGGGGATTGGTCAAGAGACCCAGTACTTC. Translation: CASTREGIGQETQYF.